This T cell receptor beta chain was recovered during a study of follicular helper T cells after annual influenza vaccination. Study context: Across the 2013-2014, 2014-2015 and 2015-2016 vaccination seasons, some subjects were resampled. Regarding the study as a whole: Plasmablast frequency change correlated with clonality change in ICOS+CD38+ cTfh. Recurrent ICOS+CD38+ cTfh clonotypes included tetramer and AIM influenza-specific ones.

About this clone: The antigen is not known.

Germline V CDR1 and CDR2: SNHLY, FYNNEI. Losses at the gene ends were 9 bases for V and 4 bases for J; bases not matched to a gene: 8. This CDR3 contains 14 residues. Method: immunoSEQ multiplex PCR; TCRdb's copy keeps in-frame clones and lacks some. The data contain 8,000 to 8,500 clones, 80% to 90% of them singletons. Noted time point: 2014-2015 season, pre-vaccination. Cells are cTfh (non-naive CD4+CXCR5+PD-1+), split by ICOS and CD38 into double-positive or double-negative. The specimen was CXCR5+ CD38- circulating T follicular helper cells from blood, collected on the day of influenza vaccination. Described subset: circulating Tfh, non-naive CD4+CXCR5+PD-1+ (ICOS+CD38+ or ICOS-CD38-). This chain joins TRBV2 and TRBJ2-3; 9 nucleotides line up with TRBD2. The clonotype originates from an adult who received the influenza vaccine. The CDR3 is CARQQRGAADTQYF. CDR3 nucleotide sequence: TGTGCCAGACAACAGCGGGGGGCAGCAGATACGCAGTATTTT. Supplemented by reference TRBV2 and TRBJ2-3, the full variable domain reads EPEVTQTPSHQVTQMGQEVILRCVPISNHLYFYWYRQILGQKVEFLVSFYNNEISEKSEIFDDQFSVERPDGSNFTLKIRSTKLEDSAMYFCARQQRGAADTQYFGPGTRLTVL.